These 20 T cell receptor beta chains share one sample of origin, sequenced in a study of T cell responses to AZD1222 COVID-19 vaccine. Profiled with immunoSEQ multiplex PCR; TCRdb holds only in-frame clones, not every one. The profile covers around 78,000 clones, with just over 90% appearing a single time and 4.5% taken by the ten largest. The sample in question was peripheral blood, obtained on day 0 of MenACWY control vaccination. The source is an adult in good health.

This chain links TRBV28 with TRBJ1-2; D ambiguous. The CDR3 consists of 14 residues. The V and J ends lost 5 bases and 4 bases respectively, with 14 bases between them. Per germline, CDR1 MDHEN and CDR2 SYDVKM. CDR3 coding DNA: TGTGCCAGCAGTCCACTACGAGGTGGCTATGGCTACACCTTC. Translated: CASSPLRGGYGYTF.

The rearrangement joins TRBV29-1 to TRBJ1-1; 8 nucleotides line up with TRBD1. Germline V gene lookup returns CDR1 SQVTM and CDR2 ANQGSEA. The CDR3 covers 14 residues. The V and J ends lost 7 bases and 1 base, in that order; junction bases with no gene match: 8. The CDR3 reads CSAGQVAGNTEAFF. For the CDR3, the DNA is TGCAGCGCGGGACAGGTCGCCGGGAACACTGAAGCTTTCTTT.

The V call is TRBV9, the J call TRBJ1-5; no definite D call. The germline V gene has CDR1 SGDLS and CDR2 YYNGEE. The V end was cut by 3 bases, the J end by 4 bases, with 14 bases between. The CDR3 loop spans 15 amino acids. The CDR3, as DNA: TGTGCCAGCAGCGAGACCGGCGGACTAAATCAGCCCCAGCATTTT. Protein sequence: CASSETGGLNQPQHF.

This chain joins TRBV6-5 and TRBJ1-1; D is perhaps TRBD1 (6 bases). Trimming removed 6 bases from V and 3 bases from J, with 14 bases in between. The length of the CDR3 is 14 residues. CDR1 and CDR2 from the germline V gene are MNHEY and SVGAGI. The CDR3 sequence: CASRGYREDTEAFF. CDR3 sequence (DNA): TGTGCCAGCAGGGGTTACAGGGAGGACACTGAAGCTTTCTTT.

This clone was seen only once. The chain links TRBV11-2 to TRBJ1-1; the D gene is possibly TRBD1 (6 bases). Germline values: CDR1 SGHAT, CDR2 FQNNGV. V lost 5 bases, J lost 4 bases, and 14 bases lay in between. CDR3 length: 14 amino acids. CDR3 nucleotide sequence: TGTGCCAGCAGCACGCCGAAAGGGGGCACTGAAGCTTTCTTT. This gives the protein CASSTPKGGTEAFF.

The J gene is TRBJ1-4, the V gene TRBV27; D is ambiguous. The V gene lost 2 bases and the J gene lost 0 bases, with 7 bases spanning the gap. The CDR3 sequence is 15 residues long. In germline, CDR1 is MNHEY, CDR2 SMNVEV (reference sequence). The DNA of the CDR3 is TGTGCCAGCAGTTTACAGGTTTCAACTAATGAAAAACTGTTTTTT. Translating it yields CASSLQVSTNEKLFF.

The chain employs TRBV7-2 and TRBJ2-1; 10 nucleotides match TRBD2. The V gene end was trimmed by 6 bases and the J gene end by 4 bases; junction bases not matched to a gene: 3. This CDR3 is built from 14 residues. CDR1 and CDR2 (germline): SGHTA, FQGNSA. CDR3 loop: CASSPSGGYNEQFF. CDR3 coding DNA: TGTGCCAGCAGTCCTAGCGGGGGATACAATGAGCAGTTCTTC.

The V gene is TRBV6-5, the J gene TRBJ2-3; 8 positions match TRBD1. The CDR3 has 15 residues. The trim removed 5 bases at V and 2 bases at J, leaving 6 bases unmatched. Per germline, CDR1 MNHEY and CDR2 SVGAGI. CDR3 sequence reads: CASSTGTGPTDTQYF. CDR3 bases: TGTGCCAGCAGTACCGGGACAGGACCCACAGATACGCAGTATTTT.

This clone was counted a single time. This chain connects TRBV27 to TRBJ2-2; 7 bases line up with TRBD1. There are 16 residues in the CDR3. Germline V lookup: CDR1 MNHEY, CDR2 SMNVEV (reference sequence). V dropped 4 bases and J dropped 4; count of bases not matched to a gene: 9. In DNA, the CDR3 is TGTGCCAGCAGTTCCCGACAGGGTTTGGCCACCGGGGAGCTGTTTTTT. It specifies CASSSRQGLATGELFF.

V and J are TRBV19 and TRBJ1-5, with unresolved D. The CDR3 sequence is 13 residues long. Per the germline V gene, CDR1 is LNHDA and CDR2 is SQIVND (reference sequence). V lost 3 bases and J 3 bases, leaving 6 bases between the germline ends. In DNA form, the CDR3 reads TGTGCCAGTAGTATGGACGTCAATCAGCCCCAGCATTTT. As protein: CASSMDVNQPQHF.

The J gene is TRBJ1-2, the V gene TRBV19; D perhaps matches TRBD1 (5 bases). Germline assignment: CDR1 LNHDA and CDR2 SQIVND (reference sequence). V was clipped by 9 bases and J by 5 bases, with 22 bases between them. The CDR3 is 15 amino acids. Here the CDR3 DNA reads TGTGCCAGCCAGTTCGATGGAGGGGCGGGATATGGCTACACCTTC. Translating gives CASQFDGGAGYGYTF.

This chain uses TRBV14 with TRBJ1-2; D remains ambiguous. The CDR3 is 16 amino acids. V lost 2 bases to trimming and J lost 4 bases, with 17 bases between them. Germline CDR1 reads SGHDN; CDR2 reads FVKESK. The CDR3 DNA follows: TGTGCCAGCAGCCAATTGACCCCCTCCCCAAGCTATGGCTACACCTTC. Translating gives CASSQLTPSPSYGYTF.

The CDR3 region is CASSYNDDRSEQYF. The CDR3, as DNA: TGTGCCAGTAGTTACAACGACGACAGGAGCGAGCAGTACTTC. The rearrangement links TRBV19 to TRBJ2-7; a weak D match, TRBD1 (6 bases). The V end lost 5 bases, the J end lost 6 bases, and 17 bases lay between the germline ends. The length of the CDR3 is 14 residues. Per the germline V gene, CDR1 is LNHDA and CDR2 is SQIVND (reference sequence).

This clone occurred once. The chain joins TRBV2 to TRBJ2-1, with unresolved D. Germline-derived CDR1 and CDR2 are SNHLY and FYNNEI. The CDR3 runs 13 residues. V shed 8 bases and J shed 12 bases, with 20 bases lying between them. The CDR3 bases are TGTGCCAGCTTTGAATTTAAGCGTACGGGGCAGTTCTTC. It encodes CASFEFKRTGQFF.

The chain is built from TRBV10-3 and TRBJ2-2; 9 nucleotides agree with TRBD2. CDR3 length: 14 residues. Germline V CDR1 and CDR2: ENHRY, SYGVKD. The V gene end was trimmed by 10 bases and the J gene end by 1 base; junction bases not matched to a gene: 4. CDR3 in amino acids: CATNSGGNTGELFF. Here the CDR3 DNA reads TGTGCCACGAATAGCGGGGGGAACACCGGGGAGCTGTTTTTT.

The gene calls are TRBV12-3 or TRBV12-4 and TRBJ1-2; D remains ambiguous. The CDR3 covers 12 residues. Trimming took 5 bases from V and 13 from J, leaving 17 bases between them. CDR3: CASSRPGRTSTF. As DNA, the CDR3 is TGTGCCAGCAGTAGGCCCGGGCGCACCTCCACCTTC.

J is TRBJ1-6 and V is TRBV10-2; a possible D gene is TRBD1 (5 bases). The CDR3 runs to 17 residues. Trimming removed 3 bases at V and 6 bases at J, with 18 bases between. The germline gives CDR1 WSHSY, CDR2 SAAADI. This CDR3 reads CASSEGLGGGSNSPLHF. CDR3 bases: TGCGCCAGCAGTGAAGGTTTGGGGGGGGGAAGTAATTCACCCCTCCACTTT.

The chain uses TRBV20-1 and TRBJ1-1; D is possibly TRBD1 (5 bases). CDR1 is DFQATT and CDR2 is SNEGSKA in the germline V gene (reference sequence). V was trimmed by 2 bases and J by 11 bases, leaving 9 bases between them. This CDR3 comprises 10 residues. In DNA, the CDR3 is TGCAGTGCTAGACTGGGGGAGGCTTTCTTT. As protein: CSARLGEAFF.

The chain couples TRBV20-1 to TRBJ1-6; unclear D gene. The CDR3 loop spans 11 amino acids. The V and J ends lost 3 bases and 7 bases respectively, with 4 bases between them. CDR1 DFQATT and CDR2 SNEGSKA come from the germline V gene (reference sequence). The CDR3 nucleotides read TGCAGTGCTAGTCTGAATTCACCCCTCCACTTT. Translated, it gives CSASLNSPLHF.

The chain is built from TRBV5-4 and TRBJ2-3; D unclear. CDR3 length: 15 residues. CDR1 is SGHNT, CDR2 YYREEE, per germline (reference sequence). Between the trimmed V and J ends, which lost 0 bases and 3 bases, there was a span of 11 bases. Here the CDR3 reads CASSLVGLGTDTQYF. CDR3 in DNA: TGTGCCAGCAGCTTGGTTGGGCTAGGGACAGATACGCAGTATTTT. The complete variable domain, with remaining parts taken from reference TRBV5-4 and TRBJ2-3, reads ETGVTQSPTHLIKTRGQQVTLRCSSQSGHNTVSWYQQALGQGPQFIFQYYREEENGRGNFPPRFSGLQFPNYSSELNVNALELDDSALYLCASSLVGLGTDTQYFGPGTRLTVL.